A single sample is the source of the 10 T cell receptor beta chains below, sequenced in a study of early T cells in non-severe SARS-CoV-2 infection. One entry per CDR3 protein, called by TCRdb with MiXCR from the 5' RACE reads. The table has 100,000 to 150,000 distinct CDR3 sequences, more than 12% seen once. Sequencing was done on a sample of whole blood. Receptor source: an adult who was a healthcare worker with PCR-confirmed SARS-CoV-2 infection or an uninfected control (not recorded which).

This chain links TRBV12-3 or TRBV12-4 with TRBJ1-1; D is possibly TRBD1 (5 bases). The V and J ends lost 6 bases and 0 bases respectively, with 11 bases between them. This CDR3 has 14 amino acids. CDR3 DNA: TGTGCCAGCAGACCGACAGCATTGAACACTGAAGCTTTCTTT. Encoded protein: CASRPTALNTEAFF.

This clonotype was counted ten times or more. The CDR3 region is CAISPDSGRVTEAFF. CDR3 bases: TGTGCCATCAGTCCCGACAGTGGTAGGGTCACTGAAGCTTTCTTT. The rearrangement links TRBV10-3 to TRBJ1-1; tentatively, D is TRBD1 (5 bases). CDR1 and CDR2 (germline): ENHRY, SYGVKD. V was trimmed by 5 bases and J by 4 bases, leaving 17 bases between them. This CDR3 comprises 15 residues.

This clonotype was seen repeatedly, ten times or more. The chain uses TRBV7-3 and TRBJ2-5, with TRBD2 as a possible D gene (5 bases). The CDR3 runs 13 residues. With 5 bases removed from V and 1 base from J, the gap between germline ends came to 8 bases. CDR1 SGHTA and CDR2 FQGTGA come from the germline V gene. The CDR3 reads CASSSSVQETQYF. DNA for the CDR3: TGTGCCAGCAGCAGTAGCGTCCAAGAGACCCAGTACTTC. The complete variable domain, with remaining parts taken from reference TRBV7-3 and TRBJ2-5, reads GAGVSQTPSNKVTEKGKYVELRCDPISGHTALYWYRQSLGQGPEFLIYFQGTGAADDSGLPNDRFFAVRPEGSVSTLKIQRTERGDSAVYLCASSSSVQETQYFGPGTRLLVL.

This clonotype has ten or more counts. V gene TRBV18 combines with J gene TRBJ1-3; D not resolved. The germline gives CDR1 KGHSH, CDR2 LQKENI. Between the trimmed V and J ends, which lost 2 bases and 2 bases, there was a span of 7 bases. The CDR3 has 14 amino acids. The CDR3 DNA is TGTGCCAGCTCACCAAGCCAGGCTGGAAACACCATATATTTT. It codes for CASSPSQAGNTIYF.

This chain connects TRBV4-1 to TRBJ2-3; D is uncertain. Germline-derived CDR1 and CDR2 are MGHRA and YSYEKL. V dropped 4 bases and J dropped 4 bases, with 9 bases sitting between them. The CDR3 covers 13 residues. The CDR3 region is CASSRNRPDTQYF. CDR3 coding DNA: TGCGCCAGCAGCCGTAACCGCCCAGATACGCAGTATTTT.

In this sample, this clonotype turned up many times. CDR3 DNA: TGTGCCAGCAGTTTATCAATTTCACGGAATCAGCCCCAGCATTTT. Translating gives CASSLSISRNQPQHF. The chain combines TRBV12-3 or TRBV12-4 with TRBJ1-5; D uncertain. V was pared by 2 bases and J by 4 bases, with 12 bases between. This CDR3 region has 15 residues.

The gene calls are TRBV7-9 and TRBJ2-7, with a tentative D call TRBD2 (6 bases). Germline-derived CDR1 and CDR2 are SEHNR and FQNEAQ (reference sequence). CDR3 size: 14 residues. Trimming left V 3 bases short and J 7 bases short, with 16 bases between. Here the CDR3 reads CASSLSRGPAEQYF. Written as DNA, the CDR3 is TGTGCCAGCAGCTTGTCGCGGGGCCCCGCAGAGCAGTACTTC.

V and J are TRBV21-1 and TRBJ2-3; TRBD1, the table's D call, was not compared with the DNA. TRBV21-1 is termed a pseudogene. This CDR3 spans 14 amino acids. DNA of the CDR3: TGTGCCCGTCATCCTAATTCCCCAGGGTTTACGCAGTATTTT. This encodes CARHPNSPGFTQYF.

This clonotype was counted ten times or more. The chain links TRBV6-1 to TRBJ1-1, with a tentative D call TRBD1 (6 bases). V lost 6 bases and J lost 2, with 10 bases in between. The length of the CDR3 is 13 residues. CDR1 is MNHNS and CDR2 is SASEGT in the germline V gene. CDR3 sequence: CASSWGQNTEAFF. In DNA, the CDR3 is TGTGCCAGCAGCTGGGGACAAAACACTGAAGCTTTCTTT.

The chain couples TRBV3-1 to TRBJ1-2; TRBD1 is a possible D gene (5 bases). Germline lookup yields CDR1 LGHDT and CDR2 YNNKEL (reference sequence). CDR3 length: 15 amino acids. V was cut by 0 bases and J by 4 bases, with 12 bases left in between. CDR3 loop: CASSQEGRWVYGYTF. In DNA form, the CDR3 reads TGTGCCAGCAGCCAAGAGGGACGGTGGGTCTATGGCTACACCTTC.